The clone carrying this T cell receptor beta chain was observed many times. This record comes from a study of T cells in Graves' hyperthyroidism and ophthalmopathy. In making diagnoses, clinical symptoms, serum thyroxine and TRAb, thyroid ultrasound and orbital computed tomography were all used. RNA transcripts gave rise to amplified TCR beta CDR3 regions. The HTBI primer set drove a first-round RT-PCR of the TCR CDR3. TCRdb reprocessed the multiplex PCR reads with MiXCR, giving one entry per CDR3 protein. The sample has under 350,000 distinct CDR3 sequences, around a sixth seen once. Germline loops: CDR1 DFQATT, CDR2 SNEGSKA (reference sequence). The CDR3 has 13 amino acids. Trimming removed 6 bases from V and 1 base from J, with 12 bases in between.

This TCR was recovered from a woman in her fifties or sixties with Graves' hyperthyroidism. The sample was blood. The V call is TRBV20-1, the J call TRBJ2-5; D is ambiguous. The DNA of the CDR3 is TGCAGTGCGCCCAGTAACTTCCAAGAGACCCAGTACTTC. Its translation is CSAPSNFQETQYF.